The next 30 T cell receptor beta chains were all read from a single sample in a study of blood T cells in healthy people across ages. A sample-barcoded 5' primer and a J-beta primer mix were used in a second PCR of about 7 to 12 cycles. TCRdb re-analysed the 5' RACE reads in MiXCR, keeping a single row per CDR3 protein. The repertoire holds 450,000 to 600,000 distinct CDR3 sequences, with about a quarter as singletons. This sample was also put to use in a study of T cells of mothers and their children.

The specimen was blood. Every receptor here comes from a boy aged 2 to 10 in good health.

The rearrangement uses TRBV7-9 and TRBJ2-1, with TRBD1 matching 7 bases. The J call is doubtful: the DNA matches TRBJ2-7 better. The CDR3 runs 16 residues. CDR1 and CDR2 from the germline V gene are SEHNR and FQNEAQ (reference sequence). CDR3 nucleotides: TGTGCCAGCAGTTCGACCGGGACAGCAAACTACTACGAGCAGTACTTC. Amino acids: CASSSTGTANYYEQYF.

This clonotype occurred a few times. The chain joins TRBV20-1 to TRBJ1-3; no clear D. Trimming left V 3 bases short and J 4 bases short, with 13 bases between. This CDR3 contains 14 residues. In germline, CDR1 is DFQATT, CDR2 SNEGSKA (reference sequence). Here the CDR3 DNA reads TGCAGTGCTAGCAACCCTAGGGTCGGAAACACCATATATTTT. This codes for CSASNPRVGNTIYF.

The CDR3 protein is CASSLSWTSLFSYEQYF. CDR3 sequence (DNA): TGTGCCAGCAGTTTATCTTGGACATCCCTCTTCTCCTACGAGCAGTACTTC. This chain uses TRBV27 with TRBJ2-7; perhaps TRBD1 as D (5 bases). Germline CDR1 MNHEY, CDR2 SMNVEV (reference sequence). The CDR3 runs 17 residues. V was cut by 0 bases and J by 0 bases, with 15 bases left in between.

This clonotype was observed a few times. V and J are TRBV4-2 and TRBJ2-3; the match to TRBD2 covers 7 bases. Germline loops: CDR1 LGHNA, CDR2 YNFKEQ. The CDR3 length is 15 residues. V lost 4 bases and J lost 0; bases outside the gene matches: 4. This CDR3 is CASSRQRGSTDTQYF. In nucleotides, the CDR3 is TGTGCCAGCAGCCGTCAGCGGGGTAGCACAGATACGCAGTATTTT.

The J gene is TRBJ2-3, the V gene TRBV6-1; D gene unclear. Between the trimmed V and J ends, which lost 8 bases and 4 bases, there was a span of 25 bases. This CDR3 comprises 17 residues. In germline, CDR1 is MNHNS, CDR2 SASEGT. The CDR3 loop reads CASLLRRLPNFSDTQYF. The CDR3 region has the DNA TGTGCCAGCCTGCTTCGGCGTCTTCCAAACTTTTCAGATACGCAGTATTTT.

This sequence joins TRBV29-1 and TRBJ2-5; 7 nucleotides match TRBD1. Trimming removed 4 bases from V and 1 base from J; junction bases left unmatched: 3. The CDR3 covers 13 residues. Germline lookup yields CDR1 SQVTM and CDR2 ANQGSEA. CDR3 coding DNA: TGCAGCGTTGGACAGGGCTTCCAAGAGACCCAGTACTTC. It is translated as CSVGQGFQETQYF.

The V and J genes are TRBV12-3 or TRBV12-4 and TRBJ2-5, with 10 nucleotides matching TRBD2. CDR3 length equals 15 residues. V lost 7 bases and J lost 0; bases outside the gene matches: 5. CDR3 sequence reads: CASNPGTSDQETQYF. The CDR3 bases are TGTGCCAGCAACCCCGGGACTAGCGACCAAGAGACCCAGTACTTC.

This clonotype showed up just a few times. This rearrangement joins TRBV30 to TRBJ2-6, with 9 bases that match TRBD1. With 3 bases clipped from V and 3 bases from J, the junction kept 3 bases outside the gene matches. Germline CDR1 reads GTSNPN; CDR2 reads SVGIG (reference sequence). The CDR3 is 15 residues long. CDR3 in amino acids: CAWRRTGVGANVLTF. The CDR3 nucleotides read TGTGCCTGGAGGAGGACAGGGGTTGGGGCCAACGTCCTGACTTTC.

This chain links TRBV7-2 with TRBJ2-1; D is unresolved. Trimming left V 0 bases short and J 8 bases short, with 8 bases between. CDR1 is SGHTA and CDR2 is FQGNSA in the germline V gene. CDR3 size: 13 residues. Here the CDR3 DNA reads TGTGCCAGCAGCTTAGCAGTGCTGGATGAGCAGTTCTTC. Translation gives CASSLAVLDEQFF.

The CDR3 loop is CASSLTGTSGETQYF. The CDR3 DNA sequence: TGTGCCAGCAGCTTAACCGGGACTAGCGGGGAGACCCAGTACTTC. The chain is built from TRBV11-2 and TRBJ2-5; 12 positions agree with TRBD2. The germline gives CDR1 SGHAT, CDR2 FQNNGV. The CDR3 is 15 amino acids. Trimming cost V 2 bases and J 5 bases; bases outside gene matches: 3. Using reference TRBV11-2 and TRBJ2-5 for the parts outside the CDR3, the full variable domain is EAGVAQSPRYKIIEKRQSVAFWCNPISGHATLYWYQQILGQGPKLLIQFQNNGVVDDSQLPKDRFSAERLKGVDSTLKIQPAKLEDSAVYLCASSLTGTSGETQYFGPGTRLLVL.

This clonotype was counted a few times. V and J are TRBV4-1 and TRBJ1-1, with D perhaps TRBD1 (6 bases). This CDR3 has 14 residues. The V gene lost 4 bases and the J gene lost 1 base, with 10 bases spanning the gap. From germline, CDR1 is MGHRA and CDR2 YSYEKL. CDR3 sequence (DNA): TGCGCCAGCAGCCGGAAGACAGGGAACACTGAAGCTTTCTTT. Protein: CASSRKTGNTEAFF.

This clonotype came up a few times. As DNA, the CDR3 is TGTGCCAGCAGTTTACGACTAGAAGGAGAGACCCAGTACTTC. Encoded protein: CASSLRLEGETQYF. The V call is TRBV12-3 or TRBV12-4, the J call TRBJ2-5, with D possibly being TRBD2 (6 bases). The CDR3 covers 14 residues. V lost 2 bases and J lost 4, with 11 bases in between.

This chain uses TRBV10-3 with TRBJ1-2; a possible D gene is TRBD1 (5 bases). The CDR3 has 12 residues. The germline V and J ends were trimmed by 10 bases and 5 bases, with 14 bases remaining between them. Germline values: CDR1 ENHRY, CDR2 SYGVKD. For the CDR3, the DNA is TGTGCCACACAGGAGGGGCAGTATGGCTACACCTTC. The encoded protein is CATQEGQYGYTF.

The chain couples TRBV29-1 to TRBJ1-2; a weak D match, TRBD1 (6 bases). V lost 6 bases and J lost 4, with 15 bases in between. The germline V gene encodes CDR1 SQVTM and CDR2 ANQGSEA. The CDR3 loop spans 13 amino acids. The CDR3 protein is CSVPTAQGYGYTF. The CDR3 region has the DNA TGCAGCGTCCCGACTGCACAGGGCTATGGCTACACCTTC.

This clonotype was counted between two and nine times. V gene TRBV7-2 combines with J gene TRBJ2-5; D is possibly TRBD1 (5 bases). The J call is in doubt because the DNA end fits TRBJ2-7 better. Germline CDR1 and CDR2: SGHTA and FQGNSA. This CDR3 has 14 amino acids. The CDR3 region has the DNA TGTGCCAGCAGCTTCAGGGAAAGGCTGTACGAGCAGTACTTC. This translates into CASSFRERLYEQYF.

This clonotype was found once. An end of the junction does not agree with germline; a read error may underlie this. J is TRBJ2-5 and V is TRBV20-1; D is perhaps TRBD1 (8 bases). The germline gives CDR1 DFQATT, CDR2 SNEGSKA (reference sequence). The length of the CDR3 is 15 residues. CDR3 region: CSTRGGQEGFETQYF. CDR3 nucleotide sequence: TGCAGTACTAGGGGGGGACAGGAGGGGTTCGAGACCCAGTACTTC.

The chain couples TRBV20-1 to TRBJ1-2, with 8 nucleotides matching TRBD1. V lost 0 bases, J lost 4 bases, and 10 bases stayed unmatched. Germline V lookup: CDR1 DFQATT, CDR2 SNEGSKA (reference sequence). The CDR3 is made up of 16 amino acids. The CDR3: CSARDLAGGTSYGYTF. The CDR3 coding sequence is TGCAGTGCTAGAGATCTAGCAGGGGGCACATCCTATGGCTACACCTTC.

V gene TRBV5-1 combines with J gene TRBJ2-1; D call uncertain. CDR1 SGHRS and CDR2 YFSETQ come from the germline V gene. Trimming pared 5 bases from V and 5 bases from J, leaving 11 bases between. CDR3 length equals 13 residues. The CDR3 nucleotides are TGCGCCAGCAGGGTCCAGCTTGACAATGAGCAGTTCTTC. Amino acids: CASRVQLDNEQFF. Combining the CDR3 with reference TRBV5-1 and TRBJ2-1 gives the whole variable domain KAGVTQTPRYLIKTRGQQVTLSCSPISGHRSVSWYQQTPGQGLQFLFEYFSETQRNKGNFPGRFSGRQFSNSRSEMNVSTLELGDSALYLCASRVQLDNEQFFGPGTRLTVL.

This clonotype was seen only a few times. The CDR3 nucleotides read TGTGCCAGCAGCTTCCTAGGCGGGAGGAAAAACATTCAGTACTTC. Its protein is CASSFLGGRKNIQYF. The chain carries TRBV7-2 and TRBJ2-4; 8 positions agree with TRBD2. This CDR3 comprises 15 residues. J lost 4 bases, V lost 3 bases, and 5 bases had no gene match. CDR1 and CDR2 from the germline V gene are SGHTA and FQGNSA.

This clonotype was seen more than once but under ten times. The chain combines TRBV29-1 with TRBJ2-5, with 7 bases fitting TRBD1. The CDR3 is 16 residues long. After removal of 2 bases from V and 4 bases from J, the junction contained 13 bases not matched to a gene. CDR1 SQVTM and CDR2 ANQGSEA come from the germline V gene. This CDR3 reads CSVESGQRIRGETQYF. The CDR3 coding sequence is TGCAGCGTTGAATCGGGACAGAGGATAAGGGGAGAGACCCAGTACTTC. Full variable domain (missing parts from reference TRBV29-1 and TRBJ2-5): SAVISQKPSRDICQRGTSLTIQCQVDSQVTMMFWYRQQPGQSLTLIATANQGSEATYESGFVIDKFPISRPNLTFSTLTVSNMSPEDSSIYLCSVESGQRIRGETQYFGPGTRLLVL.

This clonotype was observed many times. An end of the junction does not agree with germline; a read error may underlie this. This sequence joins TRBV5-1 and TRBJ2-3; D ambiguous. Germline CDR1 reads SGHRS; CDR2 reads YFSETQ. The CDR3 has 12 amino acids. CDR3 loop: CASSLVADTQYF. In DNA form, the CDR3 reads TGTGCCAGCAGCTTAGTGGCAGATACGCAGTATTTT.

This clonotype was detected ten times or more. The chain recombines TRBV4-2 with TRBJ2-5, with unresolved D. CDR1 is LGHNA, CDR2 YNFKEQ, per germline. The CDR3 loop spans 16 amino acids. V lost 1 base, J lost 1 base, and 13 bases lay in between. CDR3 protein: CASSQVVGRIQETQYF. For the CDR3, the DNA is TGTGCCAGCAGCCAAGTGGTAGGAAGGATCCAAGAGACCCAGTACTTC.

The chain is built from TRBV7-2 and TRBJ2-1; 8 positions match TRBD1. Germline-derived CDR1 and CDR2 are SGHTA and FQGNSA. This CDR3 is built from 15 residues. Trimming removed 0 bases from V and 2 bases from J; junction bases left unmatched: 0. The CDR3 spells CASSLAGQAYNEQFF. In DNA form, the CDR3 reads TGTGCCAGCAGCTTAGCGGGACAGGCCTACAATGAGCAGTTCTTC.

The chain uses TRBV2 and TRBJ2-1, with D possibly TRBD1 on 6 matching bases. V was trimmed by 5 bases and J by 9 bases, leaving 14 bases between them. The CDR3 is made up of 13 amino acids. Germline V gene data show CDR1 as SNHLY and CDR2 as FYNNEI. CDR3 region: CASSREQGSEQFF. The CDR3 DNA sequence: TGTGCCAGCAGTCGAGAACAGGGTAGTGAGCAGTTCTTC.

This clonotype has more than one count but fewer than ten. The chain has TRBV2 and TRBJ1-5; 9 bases map to TRBD1. With V trimmed by 4 bases and J by 7 bases, 8 bases remained unmatched. This CDR3 has 15 residues. The germline V gene has CDR1 SNHLY and CDR2 FYNNEI. This CDR3 reads CASSVEQGALQPQHF. DNA of the CDR3: TGTGCCAGCAGTGTTGAACAGGGGGCCTTACAGCCCCAGCATTTT.

The V gene is TRBV20-1, the J gene TRBJ1-2; no reliable D call. The CDR3 totals 13 residues. The V and J ends lost 5 bases and 4 bases respectively, with 14 bases between them. The germline V gene has CDR1 DFQATT and CDR2 SNEGSKA (reference sequence). CDR3 residues: CSAVTGRFYGYTF. The CDR3 DNA reads TGCAGTGCTGTTACCGGGCGGTTCTATGGCTACACCTTC.

This clonotype appeared many times. The rearrangement uses TRBV7-2 and TRBJ2-5; D not resolved. Matching the DNA end better, TRBJ2-7 makes the J call doubtful. CDR1 SGHTA and CDR2 FQGNSA come from the germline V gene. CDR3 length: 15 amino acids. CDR3 nucleotide sequence: TGTGCCAGCAGCTTAGGGCCGGGTACATCCTACGAGCAGTACTTC. As protein: CASSLGPGTSYEQYF.

The chain employs TRBV7-2 and TRBJ1-1; D remains ambiguous. The V and J ends lost 2 bases and 8 bases respectively, with 21 bases between them. CDR1 and CDR2 (germline): SGHTA, FQGNSA. CDR3 length: 16 residues. As DNA, the CDR3 is TGTGCCAGCAGCTTAAATTATGGCAGTCATCCCGCCGAAGCTTTCTTT. Translating gives CASSLNYGSHPAEAFF.

This clonotype has just a few counts. The chain employs TRBV10-3 and TRBJ1-1; D is ambiguous. The CDR3 runs 17 residues. Trimming removed 0 bases at V and 5 bases at J, with 19 bases between. In germline, CDR1 is ENHRY, CDR2 SYGVKD. Written as DNA, the CDR3 is TGTGCCATCAGTGAGTCGAGTGTGGGGAGTGGTAGGACTGAAGCTTTCTTT. This gives the protein CAISESSVGSGRTEAFF.

The rearrangement uses TRBV7-2 and TRBJ2-3, with unresolved D. Germline V gives CDR1 SGHTA, CDR2 FQGNSA. The CDR3 totals 17 residues. V lost 3 bases, J lost 3 bases, and 19 bases lay in between. This CDR3 reads CASSFEPWKRRTDTQYF. CDR3 bases: TGTGCCAGCAGCTTCGAGCCATGGAAACGAAGAACAGATACGCAGTATTTT. The full variable domain, with the rest looked up from reference TRBV7-2 and TRBJ2-3, is GAGVSQSPSNKVTEKGKDVELRCDPISGHTALYWYRQSLGQGLEFLIYFQGNSAPDKSGLPSDRFSAERTGGSVSTLTIQRTQQEDSAVYLCASSFEPWKRRTDTQYFGPGTRLTVL.